The 22 T cell receptor beta chains in this list originate from one sample, sequenced in a study of T cell responses to AZD1222 COVID-19 vaccine (dated by TCRdb to the early 2020s). Receptor amplification or capture employed the immunoSEQ multiplex PCR assay. TCRdb stores this immuneACCESS table with in-frame sequences only. Part of the clones is absent; in the studies checked, under half of the shortfall reflects unresolved V genes, and no reason is known for the rest. For this sample there are 100,000 to 120,000 clones; around nine tenths appear just once. The ten biggest clones cover roughly 15% of the sample. The meaning of the sample's time point label: about 28 days (+/-7) after the second vaccine dose. The starting material was peripheral blood, obtained 28 days after the second AZD1222 dose. These receptors were collected from an adult who received the AZD1222 COVID-19 vaccine.

The CDR3 protein is CASSKQGNEKLFF. CDR3 coding DNA: TGTGCCAGCAGTAAACAGGGGAATGAAAAACTGTTTTTT. The chain carries TRBV27 and TRBJ1-4; 7 positions match TRBD1. Germline CDR1 MNHEY, CDR2 SMNVEV (reference sequence). The CDR3 contains 13 residues. The junction had 2 bases not matched to a gene; V was cut back by 5 bases and J by 5 bases.

A remark on this clone: One end of the junction is discordant with germline, which a read error may explain. V and J are TRBV28 and TRBJ1-4; D is uncertain. Germline CDR1 reads MDHEN; CDR2 reads SYDVKM. CDR3 size: 11 residues. Written as DNA, the CDR3 is TGTGCCAGCAGGTCGATTTTACAGTCCCAGTTT. It specifies CASRSILQSQF.

The CDR3 DNA is TGTGCCAGCAGTCAGACCGGGGCGCGCACTGAAGCTTTCTTT. Translating it yields CASSQTGARTEAFF. The chain employs TRBV27 and TRBJ1-1; a possible D gene is TRBD1 (5 bases). This CDR3 region has 14 residues. The germline V gene has CDR1 MNHEY and CDR2 SMNVEV (reference sequence). With 5 bases removed from V and 4 bases from J, the gap between germline ends came to 14 bases.

The chain couples TRBV12-3 or TRBV12-4 to TRBJ2-2; D perhaps matches TRBD1 (5 bases). This CDR3 comprises 13 residues. V dropped 2 bases and J dropped 6 bases, with 7 bases sitting between them. CDR3 amino acids: CASSLRQPGELFF. The CDR3 nucleotides are TGTGCCAGCAGTTTAAGACAGCCCGGGGAGCTGTTTTTT.

In its sample, this clone was seen once. V usage is TRBV3-1 (or the pseudogene TRBV3-2) and J usage is TRBJ1-1; D might be TRBD1 (6 bases). Germline V gene data show CDR1 as LGHDT and CDR2 as YNNKEL (reference sequence). This CDR3 comprises 14 residues. With 4 bases removed from V and 0 bases from J, the gap between germline ends came to 9 bases. As DNA, the CDR3 is TGTGCCAGCAGCCCCCGGGACATGAACACTGAAGCTTTCTTT. Its translation is CASSPRDMNTEAFF.

In the case of this clone: The junction differs from germline at one of its ends, possibly a read error. J is TRBJ1-1 and V is TRBV7-9; D might be TRBD1 (5 bases). Germline loops: CDR1 SEHNR, CDR2 FQNEAQ (reference sequence). This CDR3 comprises 13 residues. CDR3 amino acids: CASNLRGNTEAFF. CDR3 DNA sequence: TGTGCCAGCAACTTAAGGGGGAACACTGAAGCTTTCTTT. Full variable domain (missing parts from reference TRBV7-9 and TRBJ1-1): DTGVSQNPRHKITKRGQNVTFRCDPISEHNRLYWYRQTLGQGPEFLTYFQNEAQLEKSRLLSDRFSAERPKGSFSTLEIQRTEQGDSAMYLCASNLRGNTEAFFGQGTRLTVV.

The chain recombines TRBV29-1 with TRBJ2-1, with a possible D match to TRBD2 (6 bases). Trimming shortened V by 6 bases and J by 9 bases, and 18 bases separated the two germline ends. Germline lookup yields CDR1 SQVTM and CDR2 ANQGSEA. The CDR3 contains 13 residues. CDR3 loop: CSVAGTSTGEQFF. The CDR3 region has the DNA TGCAGCGTGGCCGGGACTTCCACTGGTGAGCAGTTCTTC.

J is TRBJ2-5 and V is TRBV3-1 (or the pseudogene TRBV3-2); no clear D gene. Looked up from germline, CDR1 is LGHDT and CDR2 is YNNKEL (reference sequence). V lost 4 bases and J 4 bases, leaving 10 bases between the germline ends. This CDR3 contains 13 residues. CDR3 sequence reads: CASSPTFRETQYF. The CDR3 DNA is TGTGCCAGCAGCCCTACGTTCCGAGAGACCCAGTACTTC.

The chain employs TRBV9 and TRBJ2-5; D unresolved. This CDR3 has 14 amino acids. V shed 1 base and J shed 4 bases, with 11 bases lying between them. CDR1 is SGDLS, CDR2 YYNGEE, per germline. CDR3 loop: CASSVSSTGETQYF. The CDR3 region has the DNA TGTGCCAGCAGCGTATCCTCGACCGGAGAGACCCAGTACTTC.

This chain uses TRBV7-3 with TRBJ2-7; D possibly matches TRBD1 or TRBD2 (5 bases each). The CDR3 covers 13 residues. The V end lost 2 bases, the J end lost 8 bases, and 13 bases lay between the germline ends. Germline V CDR1 and CDR2: SGHTA, FQGTGA. In DNA, the CDR3 is TGTGCCAGCAGCTTAGAAAGAGGGGACCAGCAGTACTTC. This encodes CASSLERGDQQYF.

This rearrangement joins TRBV6-5 to TRBJ1-1; D gene ambiguous. The V and J ends lost 6 bases and 7 bases respectively, with 6 bases between them. Germline loops: CDR1 MNHEY, CDR2 SVGAGI. The CDR3 has 10 residues. The CDR3 sequence is CASRLGEAFF. Written as DNA, the CDR3 is TGTGCCAGCAGGCTGGGTGAAGCTTTCTTT.

The chain links TRBV6-1 to TRBJ2-2, with a weak D call TRBD1 (6 bases). CDR3 length: 14 residues. The V gene's germline CDR1 is MNHNS and CDR2 SASEGT. V shed 1 base and J shed 5 bases, with 8 bases lying between them. CDR3 loop: CASSEVRGTGELFF. The CDR3 nucleotides are TGTGCCAGCAGTGAAGTCAGGGGAACCGGGGAGCTGTTTTTT.

This chain joins TRBV7-8 and TRBJ1-2; TRBD1 is a possible D gene (5 bases). V was shortened by 4 bases and J by 8 bases, with 20 bases between the two germline ends. CDR1 and CDR2 from the germline V gene are SGHVS and FQNEAQ. The CDR3 totals 15 residues. The chain's CDR3 is CASSSPVGDSLGYTF. For the CDR3, the DNA is TGTGCCAGCAGCTCCCCGGTAGGGGACTCTTTAGGCTACACCTTC.

This chain uses TRBV18 with TRBJ1-1; D gene uncertain. The germline V gene encodes CDR1 KGHSH and CDR2 LQKENI. Trimming removed 6 bases from V and 0 bases from J, with 14 bases in between. This CDR3 is 15 amino acids long. CDR3 sequence reads: CASSPTTVLNTEAFF. CDR3 coding DNA: TGTGCCAGCTCCCCGACGACGGTACTGAACACTGAAGCTTTCTTT.

The rearrangement links TRBV5-1 to TRBJ2-3; 7 nucleotides agree with TRBD2. CDR1 is SGHRS, CDR2 YFSETQ, per germline. The CDR3 is 14 residues long. Unmatched junction bases numbered 9, after V lost 8 bases and J lost 3 bases. The CDR3, as DNA: TGCGCCAGTTTCACTAGCGTGGGGACAGATACGCAGTATTTT. This gives the protein CASFTSVGTDTQYF.

This clone was seen a handful of times. The V gene is TRBV15, the J gene TRBJ2-7; TRBD1 aligns across 9 bases. Unmatched junction bases numbered 1, after V lost 3 bases and J lost 4 bases. This CDR3 has 13 amino acids. Germline values: CDR1 LNHNV, CDR2 YYDKDF (reference sequence). For the CDR3, the DNA is TGTGCCACCAGCAGCGGGACAGGGTACGAGCAGTACTTC. The encoded protein is CATSSGTGYEQYF.

This chain joins TRBV27 and TRBJ1-5, with a possible D match to TRBD1 (6 bases). The CDR3 runs 16 residues. V was pared by 4 bases and J by 3 bases, with 16 bases between. The germline V gene has CDR1 MNHEY and CDR2 SMNVEV (reference sequence). The CDR3: CASSSSRHRVNQPQHF. Here the CDR3 DNA reads TGTGCCAGCAGTTCTAGTAGACACAGGGTCAATCAGCCCCAGCATTTT.

This chain joins TRBV24-1 and TRBJ1-1; 7 nucleotides align to TRBD1. J gave up 7 bases and V 4 bases, and 2 bases lay outside the gene matches. Germline V gives CDR1 KGHDR, CDR2 SFDVKD. CDR3 length: 12 residues. DNA for the CDR3: TGTGCCACCAGTGAGTCAGGGGGTGAAGCTTTCTTT. Translated: CATSESGGEAFF.

The V and J genes are TRBV5-1 and TRBJ2-5; D not certain. This CDR3 is built from 13 residues. CDR1 and CDR2 (germline): SGHRS, YFSETQ. V was clipped by 0 bases and J by 1 base, with 4 bases between them. CDR3 loop: CASSLGPQETQYF. In DNA, the CDR3 is TGCGCCAGCAGCTTGGGCCCCCAAGAGACCCAGTACTTC.

The rearrangement joins TRBV7-9 to TRBJ2-5; no definite D call. CDR1 is SEHNR, CDR2 FQNEAQ, per germline (reference sequence). Trimming left V 5 bases short and J 1 base short, with 8 bases between. CDR3 length equals 13 residues. Written as DNA, the CDR3 is TGTGCCAGCAGCACACAGATCCAAGAGACCCAGTACTTC. It codes for CASSTQIQETQYF.

The chain employs TRBV6-9 and TRBJ1-1; D unresolved. Trimming removed 4 bases from V and 5 bases from J, with 14 bases in between. The CDR3 runs to 14 residues. Per the germline V gene, CDR1 is MNHGY and CDR2 is SVAAGI. DNA of the CDR3: TGTGCCAGCAGTTTAAGGGCTATGGGTACTGAAGCTTTCTTT. Residues: CASSLRAMGTEAFF.

This sequence joins TRBV2 and TRBJ2-1, with D maybe TRBD1 (6 bases). Germline values: CDR1 SNHLY, CDR2 FYNNEI. The CDR3 length is 16 residues. The V and J ends lost 5 bases and 8 bases respectively, with 22 bases between them. In DNA, the CDR3 is TGTGCCAGCAGTATCGGACAGTCCGGGACCTTCTATGAGCAGTTCTTC. Amino acid sequence: CASSIGQSGTFYEQFF.